This T cell receptor beta chain was profiled in a study of blood T cell repertoires in COVID-19. About the research overall: COVID-19 samples, acute and convalescent, were from the United States, Italy and Spain. Sample material is recorded as cDNA or gDNA derived from T cells, B-cell-depleted T cells, or PBMCs.

The Seattle patients, enrolled during active infection, were followed longitudinally. Germline values: CDR1 SQVTM, CDR2 ANQGSEA. V was clipped by 5 bases and J by 3 bases; unmatched bases: 2. The CDR3 covers 12 residues. Source study methods: Cell counts per sample came from amplifying reference gene primers. Sequencing used immunoSEQ multiplex PCR; TCRdb keeps in-frame clones, though not all of them. The V and J calls and the clone size are those of that table, but D and trimming were determined from the DNA. The repertoire includes some 150,000 clones, around 85% of them detected once, and approximately 0.6% sits in the top ten.

Sequencing was performed on peripheral blood. The sequence came from a man between 60 and 75 years old with COVID-19, enrolled during active disease. The chain carries TRBV29-1 and TRBJ2-3, with 7 bases identical to TRBD1. The CDR3 nucleotides are TGCAGCGTTAGACAGGGAACAGATACGCAGTATTTT. Translation gives CSVRQGTDTQYF.